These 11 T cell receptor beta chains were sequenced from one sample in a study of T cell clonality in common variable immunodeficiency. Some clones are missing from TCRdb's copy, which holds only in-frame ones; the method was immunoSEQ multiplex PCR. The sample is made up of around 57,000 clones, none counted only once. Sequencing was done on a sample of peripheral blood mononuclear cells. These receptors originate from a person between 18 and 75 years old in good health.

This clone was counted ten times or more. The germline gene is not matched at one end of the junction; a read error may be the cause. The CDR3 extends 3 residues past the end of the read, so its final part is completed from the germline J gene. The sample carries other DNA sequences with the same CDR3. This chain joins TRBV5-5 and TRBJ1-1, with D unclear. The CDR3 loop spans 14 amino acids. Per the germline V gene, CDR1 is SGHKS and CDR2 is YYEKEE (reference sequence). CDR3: CASSLVSHYTEAFF. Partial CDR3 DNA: TGTGCCAGCAGCTTGGTCTCGCACTACACTGAG.

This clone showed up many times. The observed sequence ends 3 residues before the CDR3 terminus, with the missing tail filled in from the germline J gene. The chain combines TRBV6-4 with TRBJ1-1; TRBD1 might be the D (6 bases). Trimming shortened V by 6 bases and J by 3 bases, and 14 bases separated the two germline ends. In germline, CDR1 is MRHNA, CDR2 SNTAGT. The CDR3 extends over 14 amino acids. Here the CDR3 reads CASRKQGSDTEAFF. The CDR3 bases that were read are TGTGCCAGCAGGAAACAGGGATCGGACACTGAA.

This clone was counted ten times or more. CDR3 DNA, as far as it was read: TGTGCCAGCAGCGTCCCAGGGGGCGCGTCGTACGAG. The encoded protein is CASSVPGGASYE. The CDR3 reads in full as CASSVPGGASYEQYF. The chain combines TRBV7-2 with TRBJ2-7, with 8 bases matching TRBD1. The read terminates 3 residues ahead of where the CDR3 ends, so the germline J gene completes it. V lost 5 bases, J lost 4 bases, and 10 bases stayed unmatched. The CDR3 has 15 residues. Germline V CDR1 and CDR2: SGHTA, FQGNSA. The complete variable domain, with remaining parts taken from reference TRBV7-2 and TRBJ2-7, reads GAGVSQSPSNKVTEKGKDVELRCDPISGHTALYWYRQSLGQGLEFLIYFQGNSAPDKSGLPSDRFSAERTGGSVSTLTIQRTQQEDSAVYLCASSVPGGASYEQYFGPGTRLTVT.

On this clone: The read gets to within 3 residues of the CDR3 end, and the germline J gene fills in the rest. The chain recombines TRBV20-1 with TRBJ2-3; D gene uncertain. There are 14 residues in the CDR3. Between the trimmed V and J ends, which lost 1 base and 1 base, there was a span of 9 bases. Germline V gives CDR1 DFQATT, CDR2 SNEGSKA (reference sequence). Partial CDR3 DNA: TGCAGTGCTAGAGGGTTCCGGGGCACAGATACG. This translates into CSARGFRGTDT. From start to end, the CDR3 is CSARGFRGTDTQYF.

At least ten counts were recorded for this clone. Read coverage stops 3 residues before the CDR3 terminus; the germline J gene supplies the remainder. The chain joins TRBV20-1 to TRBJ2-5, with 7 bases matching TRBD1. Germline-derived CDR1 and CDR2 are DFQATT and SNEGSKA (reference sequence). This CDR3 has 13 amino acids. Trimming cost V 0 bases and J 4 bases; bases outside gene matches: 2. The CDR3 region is CSARDTGVETQYF. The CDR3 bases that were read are TGCAGTGCTAGAGACACAGGGGTAGAGACC.

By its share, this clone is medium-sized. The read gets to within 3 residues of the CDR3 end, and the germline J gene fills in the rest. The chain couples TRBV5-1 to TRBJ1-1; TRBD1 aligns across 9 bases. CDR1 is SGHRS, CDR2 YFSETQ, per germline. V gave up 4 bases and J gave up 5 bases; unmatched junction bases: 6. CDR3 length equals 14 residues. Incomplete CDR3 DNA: TGCGCCAGCAGCCTAGGGACAGGGTTGACTGAA. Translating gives CASSLGTGLTE. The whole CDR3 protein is CASSLGTGLTEAFF.

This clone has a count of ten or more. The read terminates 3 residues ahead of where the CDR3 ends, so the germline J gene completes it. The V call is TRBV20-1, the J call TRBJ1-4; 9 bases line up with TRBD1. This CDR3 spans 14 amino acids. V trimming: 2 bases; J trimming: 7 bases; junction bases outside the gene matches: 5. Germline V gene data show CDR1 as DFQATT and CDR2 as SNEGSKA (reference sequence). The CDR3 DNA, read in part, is TGCAGTGCTAGATCGGACAGGGGTAGTGAAAAA. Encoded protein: CSARSDRGSEK. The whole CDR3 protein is CSARSDRGSEKLFF.

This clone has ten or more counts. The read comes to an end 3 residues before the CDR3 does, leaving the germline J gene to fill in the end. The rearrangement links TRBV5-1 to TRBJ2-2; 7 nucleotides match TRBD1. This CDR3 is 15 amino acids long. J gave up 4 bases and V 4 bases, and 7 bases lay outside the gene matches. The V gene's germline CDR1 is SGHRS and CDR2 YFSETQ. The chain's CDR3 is CASSIGTATTGELFF. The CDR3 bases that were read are TGCGCCAGCAGCATAGGGACAGCCACCACCGGGGAG.

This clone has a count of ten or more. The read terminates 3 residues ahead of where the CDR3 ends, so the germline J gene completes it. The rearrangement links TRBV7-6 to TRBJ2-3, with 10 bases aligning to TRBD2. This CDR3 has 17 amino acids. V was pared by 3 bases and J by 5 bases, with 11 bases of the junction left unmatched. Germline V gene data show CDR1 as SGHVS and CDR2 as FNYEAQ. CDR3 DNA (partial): TGTGCCAGCAGCTTTTCGGGCAAGCGGGAGGGCAAAGATACG. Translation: CASSFSGKREGKDT. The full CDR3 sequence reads CASSFSGKREGKDTQYF.

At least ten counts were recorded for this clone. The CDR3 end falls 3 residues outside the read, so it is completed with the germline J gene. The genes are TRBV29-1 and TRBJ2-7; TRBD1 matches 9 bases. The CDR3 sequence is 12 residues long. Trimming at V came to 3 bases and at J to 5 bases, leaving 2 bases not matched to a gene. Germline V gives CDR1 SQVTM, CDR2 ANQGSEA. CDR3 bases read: TGCAGCGTTGAGGGACAGGGCCACGAG. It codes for CSVEGQGHE. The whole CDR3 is CSVEGQGHEQYF.

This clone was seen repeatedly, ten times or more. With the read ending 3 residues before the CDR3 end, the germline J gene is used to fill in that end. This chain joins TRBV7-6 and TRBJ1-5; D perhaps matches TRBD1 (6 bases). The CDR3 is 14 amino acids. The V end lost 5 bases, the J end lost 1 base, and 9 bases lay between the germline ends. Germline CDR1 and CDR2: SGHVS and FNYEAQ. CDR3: CASSPGVSNQPQHF. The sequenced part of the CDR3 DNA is TGTGCCAGCAGCCCAGGGGTGAGCAATCAGCCC.